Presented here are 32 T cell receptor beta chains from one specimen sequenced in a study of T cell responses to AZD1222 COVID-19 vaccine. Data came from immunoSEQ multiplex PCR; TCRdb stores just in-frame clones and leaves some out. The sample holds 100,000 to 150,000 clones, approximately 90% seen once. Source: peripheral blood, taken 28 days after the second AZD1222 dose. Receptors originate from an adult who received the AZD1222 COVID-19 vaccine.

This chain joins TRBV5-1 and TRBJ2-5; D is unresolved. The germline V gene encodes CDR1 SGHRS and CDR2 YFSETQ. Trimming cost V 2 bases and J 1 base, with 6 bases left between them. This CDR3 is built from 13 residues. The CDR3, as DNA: TGCGCCAGCAGCTTCGTTGTCCAAGAGACCCAGTACTTC. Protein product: CASSFVVQETQYF.

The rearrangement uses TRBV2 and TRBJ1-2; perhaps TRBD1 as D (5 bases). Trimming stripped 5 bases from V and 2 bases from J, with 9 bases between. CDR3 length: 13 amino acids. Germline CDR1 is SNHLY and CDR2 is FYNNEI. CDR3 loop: CASSKGTNYGYTF. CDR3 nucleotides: TGTGCCAGCAGTAAGGGGACCAACTATGGCTACACCTTC. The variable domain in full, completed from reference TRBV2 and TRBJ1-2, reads EPEVTQTPSHQVTQMGQEVILRCVPISNHLYFYWYRQILGQKVEFLVSFYNNEISEKSEIFDDQFSVERPDGSNFTLKIRSTKLEDSAMYFCASSKGTNYGYTFGSGTRLTVV.

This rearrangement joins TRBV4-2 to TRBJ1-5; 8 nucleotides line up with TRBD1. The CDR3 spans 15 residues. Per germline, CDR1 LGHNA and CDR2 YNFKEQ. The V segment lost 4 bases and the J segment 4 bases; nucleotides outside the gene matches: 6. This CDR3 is CASSPRTGSNQPQHF. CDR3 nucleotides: TGTGCCAGCAGCCCCCGGACAGGGTCTAATCAGCCCCAGCATTTT.

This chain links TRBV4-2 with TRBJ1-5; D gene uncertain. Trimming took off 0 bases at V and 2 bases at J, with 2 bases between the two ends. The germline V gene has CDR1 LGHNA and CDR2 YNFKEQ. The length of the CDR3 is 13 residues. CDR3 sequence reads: CASSQDGNQPQHF. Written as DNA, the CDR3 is TGTGCCAGCAGCCAAGACGGCAATCAGCCCCAGCATTTT.

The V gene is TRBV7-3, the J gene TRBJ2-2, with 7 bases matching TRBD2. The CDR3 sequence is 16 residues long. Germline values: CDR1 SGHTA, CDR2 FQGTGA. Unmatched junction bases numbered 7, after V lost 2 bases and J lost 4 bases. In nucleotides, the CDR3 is TGTGCCAGCAGCTTACGGTCGGGGGAGGGCACCGGGGAGCTGTTTTTT. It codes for CASSLRSGEGTGELFF.

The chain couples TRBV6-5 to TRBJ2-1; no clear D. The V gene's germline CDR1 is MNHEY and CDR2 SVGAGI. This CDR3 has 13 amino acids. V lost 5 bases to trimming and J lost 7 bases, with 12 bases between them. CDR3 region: CASSTLQRNEQFF. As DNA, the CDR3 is TGTGCCAGCAGTACCTTGCAACGGAATGAGCAGTTCTTC.

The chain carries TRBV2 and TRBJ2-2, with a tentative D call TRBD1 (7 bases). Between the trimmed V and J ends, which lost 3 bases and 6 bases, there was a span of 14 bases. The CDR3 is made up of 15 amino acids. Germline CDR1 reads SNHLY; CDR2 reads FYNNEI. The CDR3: CASSEQGGLPGELFF. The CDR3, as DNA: TGTGCCAGCAGTGAGCAGGGGGGCCTCCCCGGGGAGCTGTTTTTT.

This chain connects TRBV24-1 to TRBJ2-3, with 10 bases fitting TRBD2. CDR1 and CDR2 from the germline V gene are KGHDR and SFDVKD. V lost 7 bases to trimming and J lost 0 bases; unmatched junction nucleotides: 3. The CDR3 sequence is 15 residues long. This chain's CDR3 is CATSASGSSTDTQYF. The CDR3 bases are TGTGCCACCAGCGCTAGCGGGAGTAGCACAGATACGCAGTATTTT.

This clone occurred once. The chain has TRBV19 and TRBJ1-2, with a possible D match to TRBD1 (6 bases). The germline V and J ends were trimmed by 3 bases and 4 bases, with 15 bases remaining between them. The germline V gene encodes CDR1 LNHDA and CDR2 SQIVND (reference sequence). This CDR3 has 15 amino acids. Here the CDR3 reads CASSIGQGPIYGYTF. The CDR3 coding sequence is TGTGCCAGTAGTATTGGGCAGGGGCCTATCTATGGCTACACCTTC.

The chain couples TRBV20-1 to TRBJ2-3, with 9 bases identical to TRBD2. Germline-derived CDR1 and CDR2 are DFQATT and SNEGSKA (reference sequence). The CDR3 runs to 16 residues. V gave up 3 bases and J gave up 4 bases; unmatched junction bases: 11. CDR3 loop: CSASTFFSGRSDTQYF. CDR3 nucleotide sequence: TGCAGTGCTAGTACTTTTTTTAGCGGGAGATCAGATACGCAGTATTTT.

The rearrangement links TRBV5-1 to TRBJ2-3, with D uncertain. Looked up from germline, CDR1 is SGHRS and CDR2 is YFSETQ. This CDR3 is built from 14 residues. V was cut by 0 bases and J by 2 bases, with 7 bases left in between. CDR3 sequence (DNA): TGCGCCAGCAGCTTGGCGGTACACACAGATACGCAGTATTTT. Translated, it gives CASSLAVHTDTQYF.

The CDR3 loop reads CASNENPSTAYNEQFF. CDR3 DNA sequence: TGCGCCAGCAACGAAAATCCATCTACGGCCTACAATGAGCAGTTCTTC. This rearrangement joins TRBV5-1 to TRBJ2-1; D is unclear. CDR3 length: 16 amino acids. V gave up 6 bases and J gave up 2 bases, with 18 bases separating them. The germline V gene has CDR1 SGHRS and CDR2 YFSETQ.

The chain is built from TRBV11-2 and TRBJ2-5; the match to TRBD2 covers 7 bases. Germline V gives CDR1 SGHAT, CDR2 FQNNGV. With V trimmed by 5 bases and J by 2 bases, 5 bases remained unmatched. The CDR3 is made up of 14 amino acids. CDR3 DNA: TGTGCCAGCAGCCGGGGACTAAGACAAGAGACCCAGTACTTC. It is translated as CASSRGLRQETQYF.

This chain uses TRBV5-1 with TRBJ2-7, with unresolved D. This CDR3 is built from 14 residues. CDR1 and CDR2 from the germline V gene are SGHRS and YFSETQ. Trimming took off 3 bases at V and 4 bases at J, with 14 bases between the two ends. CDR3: CASSYLVEGYEQYF. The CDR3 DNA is TGCGCCAGCAGCTACCTAGTTGAAGGGTACGAGCAGTACTTC. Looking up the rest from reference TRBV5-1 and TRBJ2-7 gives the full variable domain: KAGVTQTPRYLIKTRGQQVTLSCSPISGHRSVSWYQQTPGQGLQFLFEYFSETQRNKGNFPGRFSGRQFSNSRSEMNVSTLELGDSALYLCASSYLVEGYEQYFGPGTRLTVT.

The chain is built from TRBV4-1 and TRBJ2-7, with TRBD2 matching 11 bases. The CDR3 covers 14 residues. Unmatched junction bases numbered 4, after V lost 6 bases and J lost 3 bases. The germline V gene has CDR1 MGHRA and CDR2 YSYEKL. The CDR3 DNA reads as TGCGCCAGCAGACCAACTAGCGGGAGCTACGAGCAGTACTTC. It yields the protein CASRPTSGSYEQYF.

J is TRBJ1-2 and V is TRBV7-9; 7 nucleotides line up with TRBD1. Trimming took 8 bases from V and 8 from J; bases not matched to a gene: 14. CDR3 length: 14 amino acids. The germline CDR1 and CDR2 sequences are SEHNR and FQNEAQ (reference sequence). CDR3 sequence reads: CASGVFKGATGYTF. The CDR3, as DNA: TGTGCCAGCGGCGTCTTTAAGGGGGCGACGGGCTACACCTTC.

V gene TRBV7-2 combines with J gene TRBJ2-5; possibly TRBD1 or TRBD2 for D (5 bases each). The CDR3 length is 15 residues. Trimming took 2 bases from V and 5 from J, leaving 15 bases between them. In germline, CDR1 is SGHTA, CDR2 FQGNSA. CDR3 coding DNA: TGTGCCAGCAGCTTATTAGGGACCCCCGGGGAGACCCAGTACTTC. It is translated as CASSLLGTPGETQYF.

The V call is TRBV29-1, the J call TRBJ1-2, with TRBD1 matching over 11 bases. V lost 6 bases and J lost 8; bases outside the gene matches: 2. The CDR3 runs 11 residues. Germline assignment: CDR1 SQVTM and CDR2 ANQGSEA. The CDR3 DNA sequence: TGCAGCGTGGGACAGGGGGACGGCTACACCTTC. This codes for CSVGQGDGYTF.

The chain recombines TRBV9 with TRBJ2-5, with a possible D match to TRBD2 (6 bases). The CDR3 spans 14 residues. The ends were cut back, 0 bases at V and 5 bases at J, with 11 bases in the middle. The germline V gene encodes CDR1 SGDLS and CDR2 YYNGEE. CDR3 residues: CASSVGEASETQYF. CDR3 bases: TGTGCCAGCAGCGTAGGGGAGGCGTCGGAGACCCAGTACTTC.

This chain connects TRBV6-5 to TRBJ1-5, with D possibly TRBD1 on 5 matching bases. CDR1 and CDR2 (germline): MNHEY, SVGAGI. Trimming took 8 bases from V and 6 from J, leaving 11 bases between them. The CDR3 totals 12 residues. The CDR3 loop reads CASRDGFQPQHF. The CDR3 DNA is TGTGCCAGCCGGGACGGGTTTCAGCCCCAGCATTTT.

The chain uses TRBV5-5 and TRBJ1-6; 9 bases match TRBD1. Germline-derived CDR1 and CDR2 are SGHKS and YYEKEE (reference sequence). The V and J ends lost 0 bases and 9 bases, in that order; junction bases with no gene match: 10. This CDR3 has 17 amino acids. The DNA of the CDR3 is TGTGCCAGCAGCTTGGAACCTTGGACAGGGGAACTTTCACCCCTCCACTTT. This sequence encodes CASSLEPWTGELSPLHF.

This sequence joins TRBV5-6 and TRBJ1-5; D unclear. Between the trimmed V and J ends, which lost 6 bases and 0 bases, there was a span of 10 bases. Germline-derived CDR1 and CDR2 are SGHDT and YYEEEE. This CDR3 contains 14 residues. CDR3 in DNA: TGTGCCAGCACCCGGAGGGCTAGCAATCAGCCCCAGCATTTT. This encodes CASTRRASNQPQHF.

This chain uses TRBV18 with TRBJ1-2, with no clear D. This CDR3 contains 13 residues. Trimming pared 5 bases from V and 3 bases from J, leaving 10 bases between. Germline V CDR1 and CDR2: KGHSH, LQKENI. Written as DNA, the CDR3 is TGTGCCAGCTCATTAGGTCTTGACTATGGCTACACCTTC. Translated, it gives CASSLGLDYGYTF.

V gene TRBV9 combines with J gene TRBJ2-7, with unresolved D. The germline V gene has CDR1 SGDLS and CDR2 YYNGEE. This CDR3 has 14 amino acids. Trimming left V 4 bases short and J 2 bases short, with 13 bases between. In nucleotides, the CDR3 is TGTGCCAGCAGCACAACCGCGTTCACCTACGAGCAGTACTTC. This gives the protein CASSTTAFTYEQYF. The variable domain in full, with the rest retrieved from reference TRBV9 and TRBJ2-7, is DSGVTQTPKHLITATGQRVTLRCSPRSGDLSVYWYQQSLDQGLQFLIQYYNGEERAKGNILERFSAQQFPDLHSELNLSSLELGDSALYFCASSTTAFTYEQYFGPGTRLTVT.

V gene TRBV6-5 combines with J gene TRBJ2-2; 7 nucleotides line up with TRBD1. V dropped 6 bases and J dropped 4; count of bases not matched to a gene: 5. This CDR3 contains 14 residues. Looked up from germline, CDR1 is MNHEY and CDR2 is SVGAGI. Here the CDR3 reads CASRWTGSTGELFF. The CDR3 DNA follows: TGTGCCAGCAGGTGGACAGGATCCACCGGGGAGCTGTTTTTT.

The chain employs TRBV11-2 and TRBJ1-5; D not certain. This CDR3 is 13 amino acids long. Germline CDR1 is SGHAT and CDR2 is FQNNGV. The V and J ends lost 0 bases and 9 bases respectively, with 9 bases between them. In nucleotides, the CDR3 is TGTGCCAGCAGCTTAGATAGGGCGGGGCCCCAGCATTTT. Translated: CASSLDRAGPQHF.

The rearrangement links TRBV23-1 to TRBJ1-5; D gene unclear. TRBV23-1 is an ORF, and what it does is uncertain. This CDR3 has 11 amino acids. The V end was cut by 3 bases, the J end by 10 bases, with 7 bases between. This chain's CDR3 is CASSQGGPQHF. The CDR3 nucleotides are TGCGCCAGCAGTCAGGGAGGCCCCCAGCATTTT.

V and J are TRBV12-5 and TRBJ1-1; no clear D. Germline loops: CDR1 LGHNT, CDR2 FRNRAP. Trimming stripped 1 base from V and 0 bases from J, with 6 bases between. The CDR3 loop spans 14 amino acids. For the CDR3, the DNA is TGTGCTAGTGGTTTGGGGCAGCTGAACACTGAAGCTTTCTTT. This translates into CASGLGQLNTEAFF.

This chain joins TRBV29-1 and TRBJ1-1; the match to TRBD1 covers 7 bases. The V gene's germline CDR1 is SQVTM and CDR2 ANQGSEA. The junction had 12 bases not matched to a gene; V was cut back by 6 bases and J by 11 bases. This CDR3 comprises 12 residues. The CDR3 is CSVMTGSLFAFF. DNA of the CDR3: TGCAGCGTCATGACAGGGTCCCTGTTCGCTTTCTTT.

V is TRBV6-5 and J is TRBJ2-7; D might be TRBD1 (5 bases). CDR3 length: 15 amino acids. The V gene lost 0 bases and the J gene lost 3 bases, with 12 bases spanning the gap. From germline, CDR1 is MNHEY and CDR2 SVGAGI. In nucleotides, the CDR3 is TGTGCCAGCAGTTACTCTGGTGTCAGGGTCTACGAGCAGTACTTC. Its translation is CASSYSGVRVYEQYF.

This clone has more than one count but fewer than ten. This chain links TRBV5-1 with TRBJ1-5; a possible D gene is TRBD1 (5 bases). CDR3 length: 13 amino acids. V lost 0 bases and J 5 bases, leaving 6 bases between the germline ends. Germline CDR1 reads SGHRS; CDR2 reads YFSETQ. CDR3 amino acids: CASSLGDHQPQHF. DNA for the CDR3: TGCGCCAGCAGCTTGGGGGACCATCAGCCCCAGCATTTT.

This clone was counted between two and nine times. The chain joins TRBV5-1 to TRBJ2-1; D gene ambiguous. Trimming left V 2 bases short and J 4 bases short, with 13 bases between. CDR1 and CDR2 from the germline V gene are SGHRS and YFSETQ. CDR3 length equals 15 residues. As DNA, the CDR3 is TGCGCCAGCAGCTTAACTCATAGCCCATACAATGAGCAGTTCTTC. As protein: CASSLTHSPYNEQFF.